The clone carrying this TCR beta chain came up many times. Its antigen remains unidentified. These data come from a study of T-cell memory formation after mild COVID-19. Overall study results and limits: Clones that contracted from day 15 to 85 were balanced CD4/CD8, while later expanders leaned CD4+. The authors did not confirm SARS-CoV-2 specificity of second-wave clones peaking day 37.

This CDR3 has 14 amino acids. Germline V gives CDR1 SGHTA, CDR2 FQGNSA. V gave up 6 bases and J gave up 10 bases; unmatched junction bases: 11. TCRdb re-analysed the 5' RACE reads in MiXCR, keeping a single row per CDR3 protein. The data hold almost 45,000 distinct CDR3 sequences, with 6% to 8.5% observed a single time. The rearrangement uses TRBV7-2 and TRBJ2-3; TRBD1 matches 9 bases. The sample consisted of PBMCs or a T cell subset sorted from them (not recorded which). The sequence came from an adult who had mild COVID-19 (a few samples of this study predate the infection). Cell type and time point are not known. Written as DNA, the CDR3 is TGTGCCAGCAGGACTAGGACAGGGGCGAGTGCGCAGTATTTT. It specifies CASRTRTGASAQYF.